This section outlines one TCR beta chain sequence together with its context. Antigen specificity is unknown. The CDR3 runs 16 residues. Germline V gives CDR1 SGHRS, CDR2 YFSETQ. The V segment lost 7 bases and the J segment 0 bases; nucleotides outside the gene matches: 13. This entry belongs to a study of metastatic and nonmetastatic thyroid tumors. Overall study context: Malignant and benign thyroid patients had repertoires compared in peripheral blood and tumor or nodule tissue.

Thyroid surgery had not been preceded by any treatment in any patient. General study findings and limits: In blood and tumor, TCR beta diversity was reportedly significantly higher in malignant thyroid tumors than in benign nodules.

Original processing methods: Using the CDR3 differences seen across clinicopathological groups, the authors built a distant-metastasis classifier for papillary thyroid cancer, which was meant to discriminate distant-metastatic patients. TCRdb re-called the PCR reads via MiXCR. TCRdb, rather than the study authors, made the V and J calls. The sample contains 25,000 to 40,000 clones, 15% to 20% of which appear only once. The V gene is TRBV5-1, the J gene TRBJ2-7; 7 nucleotides agree with TRBD2. This receptor was obtained from a female donor with papillary thyroid cancer or a benign thyroid nodule (not recorded which). Some clones in this sample may be carry-over from other donors' samples. Sequenced input: blood. CDR3 sequence reads: CASGSGGTSSSYEQYF. CDR3 in DNA: TGCGCCAGCGGCTCGGGGGGTACATCTAGCTCCTACGAGCAGTACTTC.